This record looks at one T cell receptor (beta chain) sequence and its context. Its target antigen remains unknown. No clone much larger than this one lies a single base away; base qualities are absent. V sheds 3 bases and J sheds 0 bases, leaving 6 bases between their ends. The CDR3 goes from the cysteine to the phenylalanine over 13 residues. CDR3 DNA only is kept here, 39 bases in frame from base 1. Via the germline V gene, CDR1 is SGDLS and CDR2 YYNGEE. The data were taken from a study of blood T cell repertoires in COVID-19 (dated by TCRdb to 2018 to 2020). General notes on the study: Samples covering the acute and convalescent phases of COVID-19 were provided by collaborators in the United States, Italy and Spain. The prospective study material was composed of cDNA or gDNA derived from T cells, B-cell-depleted T cells, or PBMCs. The dataset comprised deeply sampled blood TCRbeta repertoires from subjects exposed to, actively infected with, or recovered from COVID-19. The repertoires were released in a freely available public database meant as a resource for research on the immune response to SARS-CoV-2. A de-identified subject ID, COVID-19 status, age in years and sex were almost always included in the sample metadata. Samples were obtained from the ongoing ImmuneRACE study (first 160 participants) and from 1,254 subjects provided by 6 global collaborators. Where HLA class I and class II types were available, the types were taken from metadata supplied by the sample provider, not from assay-based typing.

Paper-wide results and their limitations: The amount of clinical and demographic metadata varied by source and participant and was provided uncurated.

TCRbeta CDR3 regions were amplified from genomic DNA by means of the immunoSEQ Assay, a bias-controlled multiplex PCR. Per the original workflow: Nucleated cell counts per sample were estimated from amplification of reference gene primers within the assay. To quantify the absolute abundance of each unique TCRbeta CDR3 rearrangement, sequence reads were collapsed and filtered. For each sample, productive Simpson clonality was calculated as the square root of Simpson's diversity index over productive rearrangements. Drawn from immuneACCESS, this table holds only the in-frame rearrangements with V and J called that TCRdb kept. Clones are partly lost; checked studies trace under half to an unresolved V gene and leave the rest unexplained. V and J calls and clone size are copied from that table; D and trimming were computed from the DNA. A total of approximately 200,000 clones appear in this sample, approximately 91% of them only once. 1.1% of the sample is in the top ten clones.

Collaborating institutions collected whole blood in K2EDTA tubes following their own protocols. For TCRbeta analysis, collaborator samples were shipped as frozen whole blood, as isolated PBMCs, or as DNA extracted from either sample type. The TCR sequence derives from a young man with acute or convalescent COVID-19. This chain is built from TRBV9 and TRBJ1-1, with the D segment identity uncertain. Sequenced material: peripheral blood. The DNA is TGTGCCAGCAGCGGACAATTGAACACTGAAGCTTTCTTT. It translates as CASSGQLNTEAFF.